The sample holds many counts of the clone carrying this T cell receptor (beta chain). This sample was taken from a study of spatial heterogeneity in lung cancer. V lost 3 bases to trimming and J lost 5 bases; unmatched junction nucleotides: 3. The CDR3 spans 15 residues. TCRdb fed the 5' RACE reads into MiXCR, producing one record per CDR3 protein. The sample holds 110,000 or so distinct CDR3 sequences; 10% to 14% are singletons and the top ten take roughly 24%. Time point described: blood at routine non-recurrence follow-up after resection. This TCR was recovered from a female donor with early-stage non-small cell lung cancer. Sequences were derived from PBMCs, sampled at follow-up. The chain combines TRBV12-3 or TRBV12-4 with TRBJ2-2, with TRBD2 matching 10 bases. DNA of the CDR3: TGTGCCAGCAGTTTTCCTAGCGGGAGAACCGGGGAGCTGTTTTTT. Translation: CASSFPSGRTGELFF.